This entry is about one T cell receptor beta chain. Antigen specificity is unknown. Clones were sequenced by immunoSEQ multiplex PCR, and TCRdb holds only the in-frame ones, with some missing. The table has tens of thousands of clones, just under 80% seen once. Regarding time point: cycle 4 day 1 (C4D1), after less than 7 weeks of nivolumab. Each patient relapsed following autologous stem cell transplantation, and prior brentuximab vedotin exposure differed. CDR1 MNHEY and CDR2 SVGAGI come from the germline V gene. This CDR3 has 14 residues. V lost 6 bases to trimming and J lost 4 bases; unmatched junction nucleotides: 3. The source of the sample is a study of PD-1 blockade in classical Hodgkin lymphoma. The study, taken as a whole, reports: Complete responders matched newly diagnosed patients in baseline diversity.

This specimen was peripheral blood mononuclear cells (PBMCs), taken before the fourth cycle of nivolumab. The chain joins TRBV6-5 to TRBJ2-2, with TRBD1 matching 9 bases. This TCR derives from a human donor with classical Hodgkin lymphoma. The CDR3 nucleotides read TGTGCCAGCAGGGGACAGGGACTCACCGGGGAGCTGTTTTTT. Amino acids: CASRGQGLTGELFF.